The source of this T cell receptor beta chain is a study of T cell responses to AZD1222 COVID-19 vaccine. As for the study in general: Pooling covered second doses at about 4 or about 12 weeks.

In the case of this clone: Its antigen is currently unknown.

Study outcomes and limitations: Increased Spike-specific TCR breadth and depth were observed after two AZD1222 doses. Repertoire samples came only from after the peak T cell response.

Sequencing used immunoSEQ multiplex PCR; TCRdb keeps in-frame clones, though not all of them. Of tens of thousands of clones detected, around 91% appear once; the ten largest clones hold roughly 29%. This TCR was recovered from an adult in good health. The sequencing used peripheral blood, collected on day 0 of AZD1222 vaccination.

The CDR3 nucleotides read TGTGCCTGGAGTGTTCTCGCGGCGAACACCGGGGAGCTGTTTTTT. Its protein is CAWSVLAANTGELFF. The rearrangement joins TRBV30 to TRBJ2-2; D is unresolved. The CDR3 is 15 amino acids. Germline V lookup: CDR1 GTSNPN, CDR2 SVGIG (reference sequence). Trimming shortened V by 0 bases and J by 0 bases, and 8 bases separated the two germline ends.